This T cell receptor beta chain emerged from a study of regulatory T cells in long-lasting Graves disease. Whole-study results and caveats: Persistent disease preferred TRBV28, TRBJ1-2 and TRBJ2-5; new disease, TRBV20-1 and TRBJ2-1.

Time point: newly diagnosed GD, antithyroid drugs for less than 3 months. From RNA extracted from PBMCs, the TCR library was made. Arm-PCR of CDR3 regions and iRepertoire HTBI primers were the basis on which TCR beta libraries were built. TCRdb called the multiplex PCR reads again in MiXCR, with one record for every CDR3 protein. The sample has roughly 380,000 distinct CDR3 sequences, approximately 16% seen once. Many counts were recorded for this clonotype. The antigen is not known. Trimming stripped 8 bases from V and 9 bases from J, with 20 bases between. The CDR3 length is 14 residues. Germline V gene data show CDR1 as SEHNR and CDR2 as FQNEAQ (reference sequence). Another study also made use of these data, one on T cells in Graves' hyperthyroidism and ophthalmopathy. From that paper: HTBI primers were employed in a first-round RT-PCR of the TCR CDR3.

This clonotype was obtained from a man aged 40-49 years with Graves disease. Source: peripheral blood mononuclear cells (PBMCs), taken at new diagnosis, from a patient treated with antithyroid drugs. This rearrangement joins TRBV7-9 to TRBJ2-1, with D uncertain. DNA for the CDR3: TGTGCCAGCCAGCAGCTTAGCACGGTCGGTGAGCAGTTCTTC. Encoded protein: CASQQLSTVGEQFF.